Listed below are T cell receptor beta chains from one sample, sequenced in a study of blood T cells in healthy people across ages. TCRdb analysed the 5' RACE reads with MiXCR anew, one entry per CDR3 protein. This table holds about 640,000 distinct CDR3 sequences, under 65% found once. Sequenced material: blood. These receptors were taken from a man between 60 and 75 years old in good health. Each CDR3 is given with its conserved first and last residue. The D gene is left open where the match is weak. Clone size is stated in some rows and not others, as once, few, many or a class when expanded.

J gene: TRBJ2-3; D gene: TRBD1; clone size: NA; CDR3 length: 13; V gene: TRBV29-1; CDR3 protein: CSVLTGSTDTQYF; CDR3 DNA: TGCAGCGTTCTGACAGGGAGCACAGATACGCAGTATTTT
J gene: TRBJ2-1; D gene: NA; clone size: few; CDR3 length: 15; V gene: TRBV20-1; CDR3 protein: CSARDPGRKINEQFF; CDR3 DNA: TGCAGTGCTAGAGATCCGGGGAGGAAAATTAATGAGCAGTTCTTC
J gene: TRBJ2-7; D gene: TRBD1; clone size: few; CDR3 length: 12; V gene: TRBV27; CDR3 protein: CASRRQGNEQYF; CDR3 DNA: TGTGCCAGCAGGAGACAGGGGAACGAGCAGTACTTC
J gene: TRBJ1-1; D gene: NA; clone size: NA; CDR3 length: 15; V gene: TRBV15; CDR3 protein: CATSHPGAGGTEAFF; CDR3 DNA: TGTGCCACCAGCCATCCGGGGGCTGGCGGCACTGAAGCTTTCTTT
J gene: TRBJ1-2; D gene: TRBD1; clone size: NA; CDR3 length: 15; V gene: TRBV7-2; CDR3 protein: CASSLDGQGRYGYTF; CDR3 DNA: TGTGCCAGCAGCTTGGACGGACAGGGAAGGTATGGCTACACCTTC
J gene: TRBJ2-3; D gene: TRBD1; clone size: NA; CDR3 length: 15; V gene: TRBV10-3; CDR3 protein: CAINDRDGGTDTQYF; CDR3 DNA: TGTGCCATCAACGACAGGGACGGGGGCACAGATACGCAGTATTTT
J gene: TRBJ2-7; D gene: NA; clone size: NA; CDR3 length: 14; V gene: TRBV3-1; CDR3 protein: CASSQDPLTYEQYF; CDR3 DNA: TGTGCCAGCAGCCAAGATCCGCTAACCTACGAGCAGTACTTC
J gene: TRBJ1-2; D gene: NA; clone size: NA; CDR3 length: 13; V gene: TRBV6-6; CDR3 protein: CASTHGAGDGYTF; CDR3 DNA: TGTGCCAGCACCCATGGGGCAGGGGATGGCTACACCTTC
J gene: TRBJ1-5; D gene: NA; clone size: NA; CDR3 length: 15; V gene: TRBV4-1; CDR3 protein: CASSTPGEGNQPQHF; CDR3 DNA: TGCGCCAGCAGCACGCCGGGCGAGGGCAATCAGCCCCAGCATTTT
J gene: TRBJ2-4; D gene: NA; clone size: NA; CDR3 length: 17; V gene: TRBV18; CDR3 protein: CASSLTRTDLAKNIQYF; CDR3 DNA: TGTGCCAGCTCACTCACTAGGACGGATTTAGCCAAAAACATTCAGTACTTC
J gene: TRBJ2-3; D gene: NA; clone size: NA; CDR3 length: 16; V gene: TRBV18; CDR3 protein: CASSPQEAGLTDTQYF; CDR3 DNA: TGTGCCAGCTCACCCCAGGAGGCAGGTCTCACAGATACGCAGTATTTT
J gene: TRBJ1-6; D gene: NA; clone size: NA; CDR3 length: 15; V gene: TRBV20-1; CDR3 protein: CSANDGGSWNSPLHF; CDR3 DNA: TGCAGTGCTAATGACGGTGGGTCATGGAATTCACCCCTCCACTTT
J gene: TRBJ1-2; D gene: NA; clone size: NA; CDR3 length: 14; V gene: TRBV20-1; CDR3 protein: CSAERPGGGHGYTF; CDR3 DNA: TGCAGTGCCGAGAGACCGGGAGGGGGGCATGGCTACACCTTC
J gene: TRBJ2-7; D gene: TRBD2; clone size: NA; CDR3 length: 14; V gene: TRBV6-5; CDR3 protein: CASSIAGGPDEQYF; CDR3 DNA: TGTGCCAGCAGTATAGCGGGGGGGCCCGACGAGCAGTACTTC
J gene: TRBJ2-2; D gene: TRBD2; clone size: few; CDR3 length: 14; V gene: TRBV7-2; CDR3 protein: CASSGTSSTGELFF; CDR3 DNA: TGTGCCAGCAGCGGGACTAGCAGTACCGGGGAGCTGTTTTTT
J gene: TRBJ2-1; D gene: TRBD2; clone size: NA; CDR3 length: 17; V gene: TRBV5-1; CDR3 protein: CASSPGKAGGRYNEQFF; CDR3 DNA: TGCGCCAGCAGCCCCGGTAAAGCGGGGGGGCGGTACAATGAGCAGTTCTTC
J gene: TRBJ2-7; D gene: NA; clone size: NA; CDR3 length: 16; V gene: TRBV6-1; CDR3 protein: CASSPRRRAVNYEQYF; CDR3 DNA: TGTGCCAGCAGTCCTAGGCGCAGGGCCGTAAATTACGAGCAGTACTTC
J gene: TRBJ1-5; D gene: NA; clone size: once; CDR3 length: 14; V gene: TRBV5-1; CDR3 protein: CASRLGQVGQPQHF; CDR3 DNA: TGCGCCAGCAGATTGGGTCAGGTTGGACAGCCCCAGCATTTT
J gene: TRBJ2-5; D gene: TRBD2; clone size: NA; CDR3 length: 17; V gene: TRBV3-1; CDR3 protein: CASSQATSGLPKETQYF; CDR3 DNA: TGTGCCAGCAGCCAAGCGACTAGCGGATTACCTAAAGAGACCCAGTACTTC
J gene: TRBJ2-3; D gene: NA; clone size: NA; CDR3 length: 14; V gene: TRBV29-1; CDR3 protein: CSISDGPRTDTQYF; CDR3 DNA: TGCAGCATCTCGGACGGCCCTCGCACAGATACGCAGTATTTT
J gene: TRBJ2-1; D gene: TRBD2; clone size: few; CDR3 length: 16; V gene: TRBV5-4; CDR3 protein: CASSLGPSGGFFEQFF; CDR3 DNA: TGTGCCAGCAGCTTGGGCCCTAGCGGGGGGTTCTTTGAGCAGTTCTTC
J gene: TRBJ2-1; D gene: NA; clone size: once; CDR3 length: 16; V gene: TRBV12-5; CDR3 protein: CASGLVRGTDYNEQFF; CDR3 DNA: TGTGCTAGTGGTTTGGTAAGGGGGACCGACTACAATGAGCAGTTCTTC